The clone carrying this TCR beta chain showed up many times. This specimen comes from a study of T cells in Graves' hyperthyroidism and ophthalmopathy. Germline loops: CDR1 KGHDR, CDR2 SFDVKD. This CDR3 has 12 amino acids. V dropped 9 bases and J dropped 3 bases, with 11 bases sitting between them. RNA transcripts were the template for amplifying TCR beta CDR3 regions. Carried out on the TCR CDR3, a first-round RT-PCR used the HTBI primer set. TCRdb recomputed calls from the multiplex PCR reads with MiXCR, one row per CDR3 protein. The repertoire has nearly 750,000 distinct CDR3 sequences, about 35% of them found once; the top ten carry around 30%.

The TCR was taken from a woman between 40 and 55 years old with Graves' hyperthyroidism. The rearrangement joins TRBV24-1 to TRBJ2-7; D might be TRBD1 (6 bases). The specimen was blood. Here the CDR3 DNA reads TGTGCCACCTCTCGGGACAACTACGAGCAGTACTTC. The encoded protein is CATSRDNYEQYF.